This passage covers 11 T cell receptor beta chains from one sample sequenced in a study of monozygotic twins with inflammatory bowel disease. TCRdb re-called the 5' RACE reads and catalogs CDR3 proteins one per entry, DNA excluded. This repertoire includes around 370,000 distinct CDR3 sequences. The sample comprised blood. Receptors originate from a human donor with ulcerative colitis or Crohn's disease, or a healthy co-twin of an affected twin (not recorded which).

This chain connects TRBV7-9 to TRBJ2-7. This CDR3 comprises 13 residues. Germline V CDR1 and CDR2: SEHNR, FQNEAQ (reference sequence). Here the CDR3 reads CASSLERNYEQYF.

The V gene is TRBV6-1, the J gene TRBJ1-2. The CDR3 spans 12 residues. Germline V gene data show CDR1 as MNHNS and CDR2 as SASEGT. The CDR3 region is CASSHVVDGYTF.

The chain employs TRBV20-1 and TRBJ2-2; TCRdb selects TRBD1, and the lack of DNA leaves this call unchecked. CDR3 size: 15 residues. CDR1 and CDR2 (germline): DFQATT, SNEGSKA (reference sequence). CDR3 sequence reads: CSASTDMPNTGELFF.

The chain has TRBV18 and TRBJ1-1; TCRdb outputs TRBD1, but without DNA this stays unchecked. This CDR3 is 15 amino acids long. The germline V gene has CDR1 KGHSH and CDR2 LQKENI. The CDR3 loop is CASSYTGQANTEAFF.

V gene TRBV5-1 combines with J gene TRBJ2-1. The CDR3 is 13 residues long. Germline values: CDR1 SGHRS, CDR2 YFSETQ. The CDR3 is CASSPDYYNEQFF.

This chain uses TRBV29-1 with TRBJ2-5; there is no DNA to check the TCRdb D call of TRBD2. Germline V gene lookup returns CDR1 SQVTM and CDR2 ANQGSEA. CDR3 size: 17 residues. The CDR3 reads CSVGFKKLAGGKETQYF. Combining the CDR3 with reference TRBV29-1 and TRBJ2-5 gives the whole variable domain SAVISQKPSRDICQRGTSLTIQCQVDSQVTMMFWYRQQPGQSLTLIATANQGSEATYESGFVIDKFPISRPNLTFSTLTVSNMSPEDSSIYLCSVGFKKLAGGKETQYFGPGTRLLVL.

The CDR3 sequence is CASSQQGAKGYTF. V gene TRBV5-1 combines with J gene TRBJ1-2; checking the TCRdb D call of TRBD1 is not possible without DNA. Germline CDR1 is SGHRS and CDR2 is YFSETQ. This CDR3 comprises 13 residues.

The chain combines TRBV20-1 with TRBJ2-5; as DNA is missing, the TRBD1 call by TCRdb cannot be tested. Germline V CDR1 and CDR2: DFQATT, SNEGSKA (reference sequence). The CDR3 sequence is 15 residues long. CDR3 residues: CSAKIIDRLQETQYF.

The genes are TRBV7-9 and TRBJ1-5; lacking DNA, the TRBD1 call made by TCRdb goes unchecked. There are 14 residues in the CDR3. CDR1 and CDR2 (germline): SEHNR, FQNEAQ (reference sequence). This CDR3 is CASSETGYNQPQHF.

This chain uses TRBV6-5 with TRBJ1-1. Germline loops: CDR1 MNHEY, CDR2 SVGAGI. CDR3 size: 17 residues. The CDR3 sequence: CASSYSRNVEMNTEAFF.

V is TRBV7-2 and J is TRBJ2-1; TCRdb names TRBD2, which stays unverified in the absence of DNA. Per the germline V gene, CDR1 is SGHTA and CDR2 is FQGNSA. The CDR3 sequence is 17 residues long. The CDR3 region is CASSLRRADLRIHEQFF.